The 8 T cell receptor beta chains below were found in one sample sequenced in a study of OX40 agonist ivuxolimab in advanced cancers. Assay: immunoSEQ multiplex PCR; the TCRdb copy retains only in-frame clones and omits some. The sample consists of around 77,000 clones, roughly 80% of them appearing once. The input for sequencing was CD4+ or CD8+ T cells sorted from blood, taken in a trial of the OX40 agonist ivuxolimab. These TCRs come from an adult with an advanced solid tumor such as melanoma, head and neck, liver or kidney cancer.

Ten or more counts support this clone. The chain uses TRBV19 and TRBJ2-2; D is uncertain. Germline CDR1 is LNHDA and CDR2 is SQIVND (reference sequence). The CDR3 is 13 amino acids. V dropped 7 bases and J dropped 7 bases, with 13 bases sitting between them. DNA for the CDR3: TGTGCCAGTATCGATCGTTGGAACGGGGAGCTGTTTTTT. It yields the protein CASIDRWNGELFF.

In its sample, this clone was seen a few times. The chain's CDR3 is CASSVFPQGGNEQFF. In nucleotides, the CDR3 is TGTGCCAGCAGCGTATTCCCCCAGGGGGGCAATGAGCAGTTCTTC. V is TRBV9 and J is TRBJ2-1, with D possibly matching TRBD1 (7 bases). The CDR3 runs 15 residues. Looked up from germline, CDR1 is SGDLS and CDR2 is YYNGEE. Trimming pared 1 base from V and 6 bases from J, leaving 14 bases between.

The V call is TRBV30, the J call TRBJ1-6; no definite D call. Trimming removed 3 bases at V and 6 bases at J, with 9 bases between. The CDR3 spans 13 residues. Germline loops: CDR1 GTSNPN, CDR2 SVGIG (reference sequence). The CDR3 nucleotides are TGTGCCTGGAGCGCAGGCACTAATTCACCCCTCCACTTT. Its protein is CAWSAGTNSPLHF.

The V and J genes are TRBV27 and TRBJ2-7, with D possibly matching TRBD2 (5 bases). Germline V gene sequence: CDR1 MNHEY, CDR2 SMNVEV (reference sequence). Between the trimmed V and J ends, which lost 5 bases and 1 base, there was a span of 9 bases. The CDR3 contains 13 residues. CDR3: CASSPRGSYEQYF. The CDR3 DNA reads as TGTGCCAGCAGTCCCCGGGGTTCCTACGAGCAGTACTTC.

The chain recombines TRBV2 with TRBJ2-2, with TRBD1 matching over 7 bases. Germline V lookup: CDR1 SNHLY, CDR2 FYNNEI. V gave up 6 bases and J gave up 3 bases; unmatched junction bases: 1. The CDR3 extends over 13 amino acids. The chain's CDR3 is CASRQGYTGELFF. The CDR3 nucleotides read TGTGCCAGCAGACAGGGGTACACCGGGGAGCTGTTTTTT.

The chain joins TRBV27 to TRBJ2-7; the D gene is possibly TRBD2 (6 bases). This CDR3 has 19 residues. The germline CDR1 and CDR2 sequences are MNHEY and SMNVEV (reference sequence). V lost 6 bases, J lost 3 bases, and 30 bases lay in between. The CDR3 sequence: CASRLRDSPVRDRLYEQYF. CDR3 bases: TGTGCCAGCAGATTAAGGGACTCTCCAGTTAGGGACCGCCTCTACGAGCAGTACTTC.

The CDR3 reads CASSIGGGYEQYF. In DNA, the CDR3 is TGTGCCAGTAGTATCGGCGGGGGGTACGAGCAGTACTTC. The chain is built from TRBV19 and TRBJ2-7, with TRBD2 matching 8 bases. CDR3 length: 13 amino acids. Germline-derived CDR1 and CDR2 are LNHDA and SQIVND (reference sequence). V was pared by 3 bases and J by 4 bases, with 2 bases of the junction left unmatched. Together with reference TRBV19 and TRBJ2-7, the CDR3 gives the full variable domain: DGGITQSPKYLFRKEGQNVTLSCEQNLNHDAMYWYRQDPGQGLRLIYYSQIVNDFQKGDIAEGYSVSREKKESFPLTVTSAQKNPTAFYLCASSIGGGYEQYFGPGTRLTVT.

This clone was observed a few times. This rearrangement joins TRBV19 to TRBJ2-1; TRBD2 agrees at 8 bases. The CDR3 is made up of 14 amino acids. The V segment lost 6 bases and the J segment 2 bases; nucleotides outside the gene matches: 3. CDR1 is LNHDA and CDR2 is SQIVND in the germline V gene (reference sequence). CDR3 amino acids: CASRLAEAYNEQFF. DNA for the CDR3: TGTGCCAGTAGACTAGCGGAGGCCTACAATGAGCAGTTCTTC.